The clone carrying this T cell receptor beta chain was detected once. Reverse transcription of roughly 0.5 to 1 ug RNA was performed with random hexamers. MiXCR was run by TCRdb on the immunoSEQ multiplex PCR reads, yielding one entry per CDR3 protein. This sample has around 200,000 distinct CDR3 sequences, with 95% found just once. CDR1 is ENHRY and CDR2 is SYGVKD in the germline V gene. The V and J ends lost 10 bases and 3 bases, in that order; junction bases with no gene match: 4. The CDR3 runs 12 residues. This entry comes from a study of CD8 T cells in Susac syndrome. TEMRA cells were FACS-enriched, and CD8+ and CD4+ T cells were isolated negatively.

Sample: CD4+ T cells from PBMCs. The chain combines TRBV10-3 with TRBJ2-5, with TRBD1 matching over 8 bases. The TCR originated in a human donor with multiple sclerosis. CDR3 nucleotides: TGTGCCACCTCGGACAGGGAAGAGACCCAGTACTTC. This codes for CATSDREETQYF.